Sequencing of this T cell receptor (beta chain) was carried out in a study of T cell responses to AZD1222 COVID-19 vaccine. The method was immunoSEQ multiplex PCR; TCRdb's version includes in-frame clones alone and lacks a portion of them. The sample yields 160,000 or so clones, 80% to 90% seen once. Trimming pared 1 base from V and 0 bases from J, leaving 7 bases between. The CDR3 covers 14 residues. CDR1 and CDR2 from the germline V gene are MGHRA and YSYEKL. Worth noting for this clone: Its antigen is undetermined. Other DNA sequences in this specimen translate into the identical CDR3.

Study results and limitations: After the peak T cell response, and only then, were repertoires sampled. Baseline serostatus was positive in only six AZD1222 recipients. A mostly white British donor set with more females was recruited, and clonal diversity was possibly underestimated. Along spike, vaccine-associated CD4 TCRs were found throughout, with dominance at 160-218 and 743-854.

The sequence came from an adult who had recovered from COVID-19. This chain links TRBV4-1 with TRBJ2-7; no clear D gene. This material consisted of peripheral blood, taken after recovery from COVID-19. The CDR3 DNA reads as TGCGCCAGCAGCCAAGTGGGGTCCTCCTACGAGCAGTACTTC. Translating it yields CASSQVGSSYEQYF.